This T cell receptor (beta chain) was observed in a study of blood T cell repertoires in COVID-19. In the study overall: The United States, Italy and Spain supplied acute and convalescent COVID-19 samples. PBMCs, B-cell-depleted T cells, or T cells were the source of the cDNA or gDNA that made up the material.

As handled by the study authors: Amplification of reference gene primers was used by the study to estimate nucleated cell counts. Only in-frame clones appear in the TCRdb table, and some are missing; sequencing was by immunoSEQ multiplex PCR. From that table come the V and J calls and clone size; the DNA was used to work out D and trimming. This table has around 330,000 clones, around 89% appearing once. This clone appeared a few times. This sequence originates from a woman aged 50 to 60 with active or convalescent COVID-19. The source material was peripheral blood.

The CDR3 coding sequence is TGTGCCAGTAGCCCAGCCAGGGGCGCTGAAGCTTTCTTT. Translating gives CASSPARGAEAFF. The J gene is TRBJ1-1, the V gene TRBV19; TRBD1 is a possible D gene (6 bases). Germline CDR1 reads LNHDA; CDR2 reads SQIVND (reference sequence). Trimming removed 6 bases from V and 6 bases from J, with 14 bases in between. The CDR3 loop spans 13 amino acids.